The text below deals with one T cell receptor beta chain. As yet, its antigen is unknown. This entry comes from a study of cytomegalovirus exposure and HLA in healthy donors. Overall study: Genetic ancestry analysis placed approximately 79% of the 398 donors that were genotyped in the Caucasian-associated cluster.

It was healthy bone marrow donors who served as donors. Notes on the study in general: For most subjects, TCR beta sequences were reported to predict HLA-A and HLA-B alleles with accuracy. Researchers reported that a few CMV-associated chains were confirmed in vitro as CMV antigen-specific.

V was shortened by 0 bases and J by 5 bases, with 14 bases between the two germline ends. This CDR3 comprises 15 residues. Germline CDR1 is SGDLS and CDR2 is YYNGEE. The PCR used 60 Vbeta and 13 Jbeta primers. Libraries were prepared by immunoSEQ multiplex PCR; TCRdb keeps only in-frame clonotypes and omits some of them. Of 150,000 to 200,000 clones detected, 70% to 90% appear once; the ten largest clones hold 4.5% to 5.5%. The TCR was taken from a girl aged 10 to 17 in good health and CMV-seropositive. Sequences were obtained from PBMCs. V and J are TRBV9 and TRBJ1-1, with D possibly matching TRBD1 (6 bases). As DNA, the CDR3 is TGTGCCAGCAGCGTAGGTTTAGGGGGAGAGACTGAAGCTTTCTTT. Protein product: CASSVGLGGETEAFF. Based on the CDR3 plus reference TRBV9 and TRBJ1-1, the full variable domain is DSGVTQTPKHLITATGQRVTLRCSPRSGDLSVYWYQQSLDQGLQFLIQYYNGEERAKGNILERFSAQQFPDLHSELNLSSLELGDSALYFCASSVGLGGETEAFFGQGTRLTVV.